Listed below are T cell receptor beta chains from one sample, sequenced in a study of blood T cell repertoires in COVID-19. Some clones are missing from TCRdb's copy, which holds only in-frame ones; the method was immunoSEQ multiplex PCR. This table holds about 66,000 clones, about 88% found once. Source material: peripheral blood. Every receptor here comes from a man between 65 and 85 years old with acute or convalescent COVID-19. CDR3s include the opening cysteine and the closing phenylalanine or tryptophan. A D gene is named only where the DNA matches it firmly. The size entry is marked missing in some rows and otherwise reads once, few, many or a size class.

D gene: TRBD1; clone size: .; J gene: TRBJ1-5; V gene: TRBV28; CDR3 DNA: TGTGCCAGCAGTATACTGGGACAGGGGGATCAGCCCCAGCATTTT; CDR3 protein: CASSILGQGDQPQHF
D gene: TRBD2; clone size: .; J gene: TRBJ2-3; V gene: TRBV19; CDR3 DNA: TGTGCCAGTAGTGGAAATACCCCGGGACTAGTGAGCACAGATACGCAGTATTTT; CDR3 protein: CASSGNTPGLVSTDTQYF
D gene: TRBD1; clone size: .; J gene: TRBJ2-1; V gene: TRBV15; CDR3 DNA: TGTGCCACCAGCAGAGCCCCAGGGGGAAGGGAGCAGTTCTTC; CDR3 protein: CATSRAPGGREQFF
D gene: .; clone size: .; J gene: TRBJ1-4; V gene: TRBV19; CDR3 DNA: TGTGCCAGTAGTATTGGACGGACTGATAATGAAAAACTGTTTTTT; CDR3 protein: CASSIGRTDNEKLFF
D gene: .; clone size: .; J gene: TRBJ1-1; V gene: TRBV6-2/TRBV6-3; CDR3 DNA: TGTGCCAGCAGTTACTCAGGAGGGGCCAACACTGAAGCTTTCTTT; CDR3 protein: CASSYSGGANTEAFF
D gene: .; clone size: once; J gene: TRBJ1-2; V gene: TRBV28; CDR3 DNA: TGTGCCAGCAGTTTACGGGAGGGACGGCCCACCATATCAGGCTATGGCTACACCTTC; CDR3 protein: CASSLREGRPTISGYGYTF
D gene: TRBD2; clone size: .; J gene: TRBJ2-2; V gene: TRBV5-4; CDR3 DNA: TGTGCCAGCAGCCCGGGACTAGCGGGGAGGAGCACCGGGGAGCTGTTTTTT; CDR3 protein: CASSPGLAGRSTGELFF
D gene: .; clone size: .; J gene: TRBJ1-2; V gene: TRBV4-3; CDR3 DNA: TGCGCCAGCAGCCTAGACAGCGATGGTTTCTATGGCTACACCTTC; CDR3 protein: CASSLDSDGFYGYTF
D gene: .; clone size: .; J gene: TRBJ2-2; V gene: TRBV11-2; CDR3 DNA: TGTGCCAGCAGCTTAGGTCCAGGGGTTACCGGGGAGCTGTTTTTT; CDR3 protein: CASSLGPGVTGELFF
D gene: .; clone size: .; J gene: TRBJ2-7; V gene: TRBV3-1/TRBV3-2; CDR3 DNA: TGTGCCAGCAGCCAAGGAGGTAGTCCCTACGAGCAGTACTTC; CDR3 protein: CASSQGGSPYEQYF
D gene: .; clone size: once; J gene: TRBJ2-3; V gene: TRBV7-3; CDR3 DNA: TGTGCCAGCAGCGACCAGGGAGATACGCAGTATTTT; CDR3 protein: CASSDQGDTQYF
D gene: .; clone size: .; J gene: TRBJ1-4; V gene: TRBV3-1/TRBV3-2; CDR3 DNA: TGTGCCAGCAGTTTGACAGGCGCTAATGAAAAACTGTTTTTT; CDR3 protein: CASSLTGANEKLFF
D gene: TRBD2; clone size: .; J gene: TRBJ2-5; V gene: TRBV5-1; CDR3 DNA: TGCGCCAGCAGCTTGGGACTAGCGGGGGGGTCAGAGACCCAGTACTTC; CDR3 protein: CASSLGLAGGSETQYF
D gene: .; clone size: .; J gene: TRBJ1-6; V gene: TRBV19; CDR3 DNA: TGTGCCAGTTCTACCAAATTGACAGCTCTAAATTCACCCCTCCACTTT; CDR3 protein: CASSTKLTALNSPLHF
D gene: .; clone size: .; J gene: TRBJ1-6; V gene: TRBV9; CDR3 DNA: TGTGCCAGCAGCGTAGTTGACGGAACAGGCTCACCCCTCCACTTT; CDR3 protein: CASSVVDGTGSPLHF
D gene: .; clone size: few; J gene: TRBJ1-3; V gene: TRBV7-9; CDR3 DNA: TGTGCCAGCAGCTTAGAAGGGCTGGGGGCCAGCGACATATATTTT; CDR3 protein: CASSLEGLGASDIYF
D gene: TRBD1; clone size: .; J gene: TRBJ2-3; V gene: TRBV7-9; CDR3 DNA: TGTGCCAGCAGCCGGGGACAGGGGAACGGAGATACGCAGTATTTT; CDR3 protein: CASSRGQGNGDTQYF
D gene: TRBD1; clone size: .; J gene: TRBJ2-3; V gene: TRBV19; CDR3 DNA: TGTGCCAGTAGAAAAGGGGACAGAGTATTCACAGATACGCAGTATTTT; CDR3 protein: CASRKGDRVFTDTQYF
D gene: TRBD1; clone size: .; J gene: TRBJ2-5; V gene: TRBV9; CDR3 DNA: TGTGCCAGCAGTGAGGGGGACAGGGGACAAGAGACCCAGTACTTC; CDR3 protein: CASSEGDRGQETQYF
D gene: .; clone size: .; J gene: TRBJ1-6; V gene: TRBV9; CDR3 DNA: TGTGCCAGCAGCGTAGGGCGGAGCTCCTATAATTCACCCCTCCACTTT; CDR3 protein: CASSVGRSSYNSPLHF
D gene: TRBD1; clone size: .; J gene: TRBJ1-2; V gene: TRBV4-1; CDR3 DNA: TGCGCCAGCAGCCAAGATGGACTCCGGACAGGGACTTTCTATGGCTACACCTTC; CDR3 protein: CASSQDGLRTGTFYGYTF
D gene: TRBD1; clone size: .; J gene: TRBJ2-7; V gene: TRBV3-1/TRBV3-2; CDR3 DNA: TGTGCCAGCAGCCTCGGACAGGGGGCGCGAGAGCAGTACTTC; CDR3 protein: CASSLGQGAREQYF
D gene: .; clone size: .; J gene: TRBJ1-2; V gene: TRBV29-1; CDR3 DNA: TGCAGCGGCCAGGACAGCCAACTCCGGGGCTACACCTTC; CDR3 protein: CSGQDSQLRGYTF
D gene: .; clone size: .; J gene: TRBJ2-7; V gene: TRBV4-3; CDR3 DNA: TGCGCCAGCAGCTATTCTTACGGTAGCTCCTACGAGCAGTACTTC; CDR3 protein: CASSYSYGSSYEQYF
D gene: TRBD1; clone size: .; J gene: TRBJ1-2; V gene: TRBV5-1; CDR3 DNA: TGCGCCAGCAGCTCGACGGGACAGGGGAACTATGGCTACACCTTC; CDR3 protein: CASSSTGQGNYGYTF
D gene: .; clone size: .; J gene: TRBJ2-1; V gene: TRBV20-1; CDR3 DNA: TGCAGTGCTAGTTACAGTAACAATGAGCAGTTCTTC; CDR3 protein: CSASYSNNEQFF
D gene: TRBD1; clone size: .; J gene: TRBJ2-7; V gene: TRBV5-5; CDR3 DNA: TGTGCCAGCAGCCCGACGGTCGGACAGGACTCCTACGAGCAGTACTTC; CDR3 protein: CASSPTVGQDSYEQYF
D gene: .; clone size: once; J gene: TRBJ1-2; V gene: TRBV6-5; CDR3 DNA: TGTGCCAGCAGTATCAGGGGAACCAACTATGGCTACACCTTC; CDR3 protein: CASSIRGTNYGYTF
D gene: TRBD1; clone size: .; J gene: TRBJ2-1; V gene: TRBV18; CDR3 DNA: TGTGCCAGCGCACCATTGGGACAGGGACTCAATGAGCAGTTCTTC; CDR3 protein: CASAPLGQGLNEQFF
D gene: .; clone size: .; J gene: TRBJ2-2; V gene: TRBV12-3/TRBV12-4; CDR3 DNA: TGTGCCAGCAGTTCTGGGAGTAGGGGGGAGCTGTTTTTT; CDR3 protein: CASSSGSRGELFF
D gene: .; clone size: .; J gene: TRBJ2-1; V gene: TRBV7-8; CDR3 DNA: TGTGCCAGCAGCTTGAGCAGGACGGGATCCTACAATGAGCAGTTCTTC; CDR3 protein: CASSLSRTGSYNEQFF
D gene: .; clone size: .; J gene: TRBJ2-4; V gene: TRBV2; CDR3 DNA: TGTGCCAGCAGTGACGGACAGAGAGCCATTCAGTACTTC; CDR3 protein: CASSDGQRAIQYF
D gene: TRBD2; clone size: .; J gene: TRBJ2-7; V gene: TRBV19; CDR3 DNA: TGTGCCAGTAGTATAGAGCTAGCGGGGCGGCAGTACTTC; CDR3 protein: CASSIELAGRQYF
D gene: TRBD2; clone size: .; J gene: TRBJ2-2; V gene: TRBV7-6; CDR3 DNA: TGTGCCAGCAGCCCAGGACTAGCGGGGTACACCGGGGAGCTGTTTTTT; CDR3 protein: CASSPGLAGYTGELFF
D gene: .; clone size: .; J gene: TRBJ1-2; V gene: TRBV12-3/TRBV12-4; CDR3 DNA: TGTGCCAGCAGTTTGGGCCTCTATGGCTACACCTTC; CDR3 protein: CASSLGLYGYTF
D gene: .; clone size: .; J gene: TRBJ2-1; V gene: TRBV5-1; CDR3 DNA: TGCGCCAGCAGCTTGTCCAGAACTAGCAGTAATGAGCAGTTCTTC; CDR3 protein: CASSLSRTSSNEQFF
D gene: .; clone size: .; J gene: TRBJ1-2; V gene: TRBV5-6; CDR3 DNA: TGTGCCAGCAGTCTGACATTTGCTGGCTACACCTTC; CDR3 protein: CASSLTFAGYTF
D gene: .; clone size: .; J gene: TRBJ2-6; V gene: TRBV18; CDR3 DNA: TGTGCCAGCTCACCACGAGGTCAGGGTGGCACCGTCTCTGGGGCCAACGTCCTGACTTTC; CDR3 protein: CASSPRGQGGTVSGANVLTF
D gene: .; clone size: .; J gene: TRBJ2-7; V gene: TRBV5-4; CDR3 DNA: TGTGCCAGCAGCCTGTTAACGACAGGCAGCTCCTACGAGCAGTACTTC; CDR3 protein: CASSLLTTGSSYEQYF
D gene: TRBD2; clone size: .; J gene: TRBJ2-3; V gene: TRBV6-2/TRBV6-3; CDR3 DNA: TGTGCCAGCAGCTCCCTAGCGGGGGGCACAGATACGCAGTATTTT; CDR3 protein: CASSSLAGGTDTQYF
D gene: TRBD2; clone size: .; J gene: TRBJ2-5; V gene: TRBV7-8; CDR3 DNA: TGTGCCAGCAGCCCGACTAGCGGGGGGGGAGGGGAGGAGACCCAGTACTTC; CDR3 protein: CASSPTSGGGGEETQYF
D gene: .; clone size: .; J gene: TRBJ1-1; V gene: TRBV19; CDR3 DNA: TGTGCCAGTAGTATGTGGGCGGGGCATGAAGCTTTCTTT; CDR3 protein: CASSMWAGHEAFF
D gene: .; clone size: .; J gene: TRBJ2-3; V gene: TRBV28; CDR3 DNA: TGTGCCAGCAGTTTATGGAGCGGGTTCACAGATACGCAGTATTTT; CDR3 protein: CASSLWSGFTDTQYF
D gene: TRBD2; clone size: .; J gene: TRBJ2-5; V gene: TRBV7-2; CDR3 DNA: TGTGCCAGCAGCTTAGCGCCCCTAGCGGGGGGGGAGACCCAGTACTTC; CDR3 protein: CASSLAPLAGGETQYF
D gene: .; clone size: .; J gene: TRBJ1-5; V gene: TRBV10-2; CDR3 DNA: TGCGCCAGCAGGAGGAACCCGGCAGATAGCAATCAGCCCCAGCATTTT; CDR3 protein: CASRRNPADSNQPQHF
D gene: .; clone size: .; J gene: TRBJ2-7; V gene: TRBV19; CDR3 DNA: TGTGCCAGTAGTATCACTGGGAGCTCCTACGAGCAGTACTTC; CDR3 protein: CASSITGSSYEQYF
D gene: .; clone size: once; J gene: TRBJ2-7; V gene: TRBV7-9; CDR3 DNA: TGTGCCAGCAGCTTAGTGTCAGGGGCCATCCACGAGCAGTACTTC; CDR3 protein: CASSLVSGAIHEQYF